This entry features one TCR beta chain sequence. The antigen is not known. This entry comes from a study of radiotherapy plus CTLA-4 blockade in lung cancer. Findings and caveats of the study: The best prediction of response reportedly came from early blood T cell clone dynamics, with interferon-beta.

Here immunoSEQ multiplex PCR was the method, and the copy in TCRdb shows in-frame clones only, minus some. The sample lists approximately 82,000 clones, about 83% occurring once. The CDR3 runs to 17 residues. The germline CDR1 and CDR2 sequences are MNHEY and SMNVEV (reference sequence). The V end was cut by 3 bases, the J end by 3 bases, with 21 bases between. The sample in question was peripheral blood, obtained from a patient treated with radiotherapy plus ipilimumab. This chain links TRBV27 with TRBJ2-7; D unresolved. The source is a human donor with non-small cell lung cancer that progressed on radiotherapy plus ipilimumab. CDR3 sequence: CASSFDPSQPGIYEQYF. The CDR3 region has the DNA TGTGCCAGCAGTTTCGACCCGTCCCAACCAGGAATCTACGAGCAGTACTTC.